This T cell receptor beta chain was identified in a study of cytomegalovirus exposure and HLA in healthy donors. The V gene lost 2 bases and the J gene lost 8 bases, with 7 bases spanning the gap. Germline assignment: CDR1 MNHNS and CDR2 SASEGT. This CDR3 spans 12 amino acids. The PCR was carried out with 60 Vbeta primers and 13 Jbeta primers. Assay used: immunoSEQ multiplex PCR; TCRdb lists only in-frame clones, some missing. The data show over 150,000 clones, about 82% seen once. The origin of this receptor is a woman aged 30 to 39 in good health and CMV-seropositive. The chain combines TRBV6-1 with TRBJ1-3; possible D gene TRBD1, 6 bases. The specimen was PBMCs. This chain's CDR3 is CASSEYRDTIYF. In DNA form, the CDR3 reads TGTGCCAGCAGTGAATACAGGGACACCATATATTTT.